These T cell receptor beta chains were read from a single sample in a study of CD8+CD57+ T cells in acquired aplastic anemia. TCRdb processed the reads anew with MiXCR; each CDR3 protein has one entry. The table records under 200,000 distinct CDR3 sequences, around 52% of them present only once. The specimen was sorted CD4+, CD8+, or CD8+CD57+ T cells (not recorded which) from PBMCs. These receptors came from a human donor with aplastic anemia. CDR3s include the opening cysteine and the closing phenylalanine or tryptophan. D genes are given only for firm matches. Some rows mark clone size as missing; the rest say once, few, many or name a class of expanded clone.

j_call v_call d_call clone_size cdr3_nt cdr3_aa
TRBJ2-7 TRBV20-1 TRBD2 NA TGCAGTGCTAGAGCGGGACTAGCGGGGTACGAGCAGTACTTC CSARAGLAGYEQYF
TRBJ2-7 TRBV20-1 TRBD2 NA TGCAGTGCAAAGCACCGGGACTACCATTACGAGCAGTACTTC CSAKHRDYHYEQYF
TRBJ2-3 TRBV29-1 NA NA TGCAGCGTCGCCCTGGGACTGAGAACAGATACGCAGTATTTT CSVALGLRTDTQYF
TRBJ1-5 TRBV2 TRBD1 NA TGTGCCAGCAGTGAAACCGGGACAGATTATCAGCCCCAGCATTTT CASSETGTDYQPQHF
TRBJ1-2 TRBV25-1 NA NA TGTGCCAGCAGTCGGGGCACTAACTATGGCTACACCTTC CASSRGTNYGYTF
TRBJ2-3 TRBV20-1 TRBD1 NA TGCAGTGCTAGTGACAGGGGGCCCACAGATACGCAGTATTTT CSASDRGPTDTQYF
TRBJ2-3 TRBV24-1 NA NA TGTGCCACCAGTGACGCTAGGAGCACAGATACGCAGTATTTT CATSDARSTDTQYF
TRBJ2-1 TRBV5-4 NA NA TGTGCCAGCAGCTTGGGGTCCGGGTATGAGCAGTTCTTC CASSLGSGYEQFF
TRBJ2-1 TRBV20-1 TRBD1 few TGCAGTGCTAGTCGGACAGGAACGGACAATGAGCAGTTCTTC CSASRTGTDNEQFF
TRBJ2-5 TRBV7-2 NA NA TGTGCCAGCAGCTTAGCAGCCGGGCAGGTGACCCAGTACTTC CASSLAAGQVTQYF
TRBJ2-5 TRBV24-1 TRBD2 many TGTGCCACCAGTGATTTGAGGGGGACTAGCGGAGAGACCCAGTACTTC CATSDLRGTSGETQYF
TRBJ2-7 TRBV6-2/TRBV6-3 TRBD1 many TGTGCCAGCAGTTACTCTCAAGGCTTACCGGGACAGGGCCTACACGAGCAGTACTTC CASSYSQGLPGQGLHEQYF
TRBJ1-4 TRBV20-1 NA few TGCAGTGCTAGCAGGACCCCAACTAATGAAAAACTGTTTTTT CSASRTPTNEKLFF
TRBJ2-1 TRBV15 TRBD1 many TGTGCCACCAGCAGGGAAACAGGGGGCTCCTACAATGAGCAGTTCTTC CATSRETGGSYNEQFF
TRBJ2-7 TRBV7-9 NA many TGTGCCAGCAGCCCAGGACAGTCCTACGAGCAGTACTTC CASSPGQSYEQYF
TRBJ2-3 TRBV7-8 TRBD1 many TGTGCCAGCAGCTTGTACAGGGGGCCTGGGGGGACAGATACGCAGTATTTT CASSLYRGPGGTDTQYF